Sequencing of this T cell receptor beta chain was carried out in a study of T cell responses to AZD1222 COVID-19 vaccine. The V gene lost 4 bases and the J gene lost 5 bases, with 8 bases spanning the gap. The V gene's germline CDR1 is MNHEY and CDR2 SVGAGI. CDR3 length: 12 amino acids. TCRdb keeps only in-frame clones here, not all; method: immunoSEQ multiplex PCR. The sample holds 90,000 or so clones, 65% to 90% seen once. The chain has TRBV6-5 and TRBJ2-5; possibly TRBD2 for D (5 bases). The TCR was taken from an adult in good health. The sequenced sample was peripheral blood, obtained on day 0 of AZD1222 vaccination. The DNA for the CDR3 is TGTGCCAGCAGTTTTTCGGGGGAGACCCAGTACTTC. Residues: CASSFSGETQYF.